Below, one T cell receptor beta chain is given with its context. The data were taken from a study of tissue T cells after allogeneic stem cell transplantation. The CDR3 length is 16 residues. Between the trimmed V and J ends, which lost 1 base and 2 bases, there was a span of 15 bases. Germline V gene data show CDR1 as GTSNPN and CDR2 as SVGIG (reference sequence). Repertoires were generated with immunoSEQ multiplex PCR, while TCRdb's copy carries only in-frame clones and drops some. The data show fewer than 30,000 clones, with 65% to 90% seen just once and 3.5% to 4.5% held by the top ten. The clonotype originates from a woman aged 18-55 years who later had graft-versus-host disease after an allogeneic stem cell transplant. Specimen: blood, collected before transplantation. V is TRBV30 and J is TRBJ2-1; possibly TRBD1 for D (5 bases). The DNA for the CDR3 is TGTGCCTGGAGTGGGGGCCCACTCTTAACCTACAATGAGCAGTTCTTC. Amino acids: CAWSGGPLLTYNEQFF.